What follows are 25 T cell receptor beta chains derived from one specimen sequenced in a study of T cell changes during pregnancy in multiple sclerosis. Repertoires were generated with immunoSEQ multiplex PCR, while TCRdb's copy carries only in-frame clones and drops some. The sample shows 30,000 to 35,000 clones, around nine tenths of them seen only once. The specimen was CD8+ T cells from peripheral blood mononuclear cells, collected in the second trimester of pregnancy. The receptors were sampled from a female donor with multiple sclerosis, enrolled in a pregnancy study.

The rearrangement links TRBV14 to TRBJ1-2; no reliable D call. The V end was cut by 1 base, the J end by 3 bases, with 12 bases between. Germline CDR1 is SGHDN and CDR2 is FVKESK. The CDR3 extends over 15 amino acids. The CDR3 DNA reads TGTGCCAGCAGCCAAGCACCCGCCGACTACTATGGCTACACCTTC. It encodes CASSQAPADYYGYTF.

A single count supports this clone. The chain joins TRBV6-5 to TRBJ1-2, with TRBD1 identical over 12 bases. Germline CDR1 reads MNHEY; CDR2 reads SVGAGI. CDR3 size: 15 residues. J was trimmed by 3 bases and V by 5 bases; bases with no gene match: 4. CDR3 loop: CASSPGTGGYYGYTF. The CDR3 bases are TGTGCCAGCAGTCCCGGGACAGGGGGCTACTATGGCTACACCTTC.

CDR3 residues: CARGAGFREQFF. DNA for the CDR3: TGCGCCAGGGGAGCGGGATTTCGCGAGCAGTTCTTC. J is TRBJ2-1 and V is TRBV5-1, with 7 positions matching TRBD2. The trim removed 8 bases at V and 10 bases at J, leaving 9 bases unmatched. The CDR3 loop spans 12 amino acids. Germline CDR1 reads SGHRS; CDR2 reads YFSETQ.

The chain combines TRBV29-1 with TRBJ2-1, with 12 bases lining up with TRBD2. Germline lookup yields CDR1 SQVTM and CDR2 ANQGSEA. Trimming took 2 bases from V and 9 from J; bases not matched to a gene: 8. The CDR3 extends over 15 amino acids. CDR3 region: CSVELAGGPIGEQFF. The CDR3 DNA sequence: TGCAGCGTTGAACTAGCGGGAGGGCCTATAGGTGAGCAGTTCTTC.

J is TRBJ1-1 and V is TRBV15; no firm D call. The CDR3 covers 14 residues. The germline CDR1 and CDR2 sequences are LNHNV and YYDKDF (reference sequence). V was clipped by 0 bases and J by 4 bases, with 9 bases between them. In DNA form, the CDR3 reads TGTGCCACCAGCAGAGATCTTGAGAGCACTGAAGCTTTCTTT. Encoded protein: CATSRDLESTEAFF.

The chain is built from TRBV4-2 and TRBJ2-7; 9 bases line up with TRBD2. Germline CDR1 LGHNA, CDR2 YNFKEQ. Trimming took 0 bases from V and 3 from J; bases not matched to a gene: 6. The CDR3 contains 16 residues. The CDR3 spells CASSQDIERGVYEQYF. The CDR3 DNA sequence: TGTGCCAGCAGCCAAGATATCGAGCGGGGGGTCTACGAGCAGTACTTC.

V is TRBV2 and J is TRBJ2-1; D is unresolved. Germline CDR1 is SNHLY and CDR2 is FYNNEI. The V gene lost 9 bases and the J gene lost 4 bases, with 7 bases spanning the gap. This CDR3 region has 11 residues. The CDR3: CAREYYNEQFF. DNA of the CDR3: TGTGCCAGAGAGTATTACAATGAGCAGTTCTTC.

This clone was picked up a small number of times. The rearrangement uses TRBV4-3 and TRBJ2-2; D uncertain. This CDR3 contains 17 residues. V was cut by 0 bases and J by 3 bases, with 14 bases left in between. CDR1 LGHNA and CDR2 YSLEER come from the germline V gene. CDR3 loop: CASSQDSRLYYTGELFF. The CDR3 nucleotides read TGCGCCAGCAGCCAAGACTCGCGACTGTATTACACCGGGGAGCTGTTTTTT.

The chain carries TRBV15 and TRBJ2-1; no definite D call. This CDR3 region has 14 residues. V was shortened by 1 base and J by 0 bases, with 4 bases between the two germline ends. Germline assignment: CDR1 LNHNV and CDR2 YYDKDF (reference sequence). The CDR3 protein is CATSRAGSYNEQFF. CDR3 nucleotide sequence: TGTGCCACCAGCAGAGCCGGCTCCTACAATGAGCAGTTCTTC.

This chain uses TRBV6-4 with TRBJ1-2; 10 positions match TRBD1. This CDR3 contains 17 residues. V lost 5 bases, J lost 6 bases, and 15 bases stayed unmatched. Per germline, CDR1 MRHNA and CDR2 SNTAGT. The CDR3, as DNA: TGTGCCAGCAGTCCCAGTCCCGGAGACAGGGGGCTAGATGGCTACACCTTC. Translation: CASSPSPGDRGLDGYTF.

This sequence joins TRBV25-1 and TRBJ1-2, with 10 positions matching TRBD1. Trimming cost V 5 bases and J 8 bases; bases outside gene matches: 8. CDR1 is MGHDK, CDR2 SYGVNS, per germline. The length of the CDR3 is 14 residues. Written as DNA, the CDR3 is TGTGCCAGCAGTCCGCGACAGGGGGCGCGGGGCTACACCTTC. Translating it yields CASSPRQGARGYTF.

V usage is TRBV29-1 and J usage is TRBJ2-7, with 7 bases that match TRBD1. Germline V gene data show CDR1 as SQVTM and CDR2 as ANQGSEA. With V trimmed by 6 bases and J by 3 bases, 8 bases remained unmatched. This CDR3 is 13 amino acids long. DNA of the CDR3: TGCAGCGTCGAGGTACAGGGGATCTACGAGCAGTACTTC. Translating it yields CSVEVQGIYEQYF.

This rearrangement joins TRBV19 to TRBJ2-3, with 9 bases fitting TRBD2. The V and J ends lost 1 base and 1 base, in that order; junction bases with no gene match: 3. The CDR3 contains 16 residues. The germline V gene encodes CDR1 LNHDA and CDR2 SQIVND (reference sequence). The CDR3 bases are TGTGCCAGTAGTATAGTCCGCGGGAGGGGCACAGATACGCAGTATTTT. Translation gives CASSIVRGRGTDTQYF. Variable domain in full (rest from reference TRBV19 and TRBJ2-3): DGGITQSPKYLFRKEGQNVTLSCEQNLNHDAMYWYRQDPGQGLRLIYYSQIVNDFQKGDIAEGYSVSREKKESFPLTVTSAQKNPTAFYLCASSIVRGRGTDTQYFGPGTRLTVL.

The chain joins TRBV4-3 to TRBJ1-5; TRBD1 matches at 8 bases. The CDR3 is 21 residues long. V gave up 0 bases and J gave up 2 bases; unmatched junction bases: 18. CDR1 is LGHNA and CDR2 is YSLEER in the germline V gene. The CDR3 DNA sequence: TGCGCCAGCAGCCAAGATTGGTTGACAGGGGAGGTCGGGGAGCGCAATCAGCCCCAGCATTTT. Residues: CASSQDWLTGEVGERNQPQHF.

The chain employs TRBV19 and TRBJ2-7; 8 bases align to TRBD2. This CDR3 contains 14 residues. CDR1 is LNHDA and CDR2 is SQIVND in the germline V gene (reference sequence). J gave up 1 base and V 5 bases, and 4 bases lay outside the gene matches. CDR3 DNA: TGTGCCAGTAGTGCGGGGGGCCTGTCCTACGAGCAGTACTTC. Its translation: CASSAGGLSYEQYF.

V usage is TRBV6-4 and J usage is TRBJ2-2; D might be TRBD2 (5 bases). This CDR3 region has 14 residues. Germline loops: CDR1 MRHNA, CDR2 SNTAGT. Trimming took off 5 bases at V and 3 bases at J, with 10 bases between the two ends. The CDR3 spells CASSPSSDTGELFF. The DNA for the CDR3 is TGTGCCAGCAGTCCTAGCTCAGACACCGGGGAGCTGTTTTTT.

The chain recombines TRBV28 with TRBJ1-2; D is perhaps TRBD1 (5 bases). Germline CDR1 and CDR2: MDHEN and SYDVKM. There are 12 residues in the CDR3. V was trimmed by 5 bases and J by 5 bases, leaving 9 bases between them. The CDR3 nucleotides read TGTGCCAGCAGTCGGGGGGGTTATGGCTACACCTTC. Its translation: CASSRGGYGYTF.

The chain couples TRBV5-1 to TRBJ2-1; TRBD1 might be the D (5 bases). V dropped 0 bases and J dropped 6 bases, with 13 bases sitting between them. The CDR3 is 15 amino acids. Per the germline V gene, CDR1 is SGHRS and CDR2 is YFSETQ. The CDR3 DNA is TGCGCCAGCAGCTTGGTCGCACAGGACCTCAATGAGCAGTTCTTC. Its translation: CASSLVAQDLNEQFF.

This clone was found once. The rearrangement joins TRBV28 to TRBJ2-1, with 10 bases aligning to TRBD2. The V and J ends lost 7 bases and 5 bases, in that order; junction bases with no gene match: 8. Germline V gene lookup returns CDR1 MDHEN and CDR2 SYDVKM. The CDR3 covers 15 residues. CDR3 loop: CASIIGSGGNNEQFF. CDR3 coding DNA: TGTGCCAGCATCATCGGTAGCGGGGGGAACAATGAGCAGTTCTTC.

V usage is TRBV4-1 and J usage is TRBJ2-2; no reliable D call. Trimming pared 2 bases from V and 4 bases from J, leaving 8 bases between. Germline CDR1 is MGHRA and CDR2 is YSYEKL. This CDR3 is built from 14 residues. CDR3 region: CASSQSLSTGELFF. The CDR3 DNA is TGCGCCAGCAGCCAAAGCCTTAGCACCGGGGAGCTGTTTTTT.

This chain joins TRBV14 and TRBJ1-2; 9 bases line up with TRBD1. Germline-derived CDR1 and CDR2 are SGHDN and FVKESK. The CDR3 runs 14 residues. Trimming at V came to 3 bases and at J to 4 bases, leaving 3 bases not matched to a gene. CDR3 region: CASSHPGQGYGYTF. For the CDR3, the DNA is TGTGCCAGCAGCCACCCGGGACAGGGCTATGGCTACACCTTC.

The chain is built from TRBV2 and TRBJ1-1; 12 positions match TRBD1. The J segment lost 5 bases and the V segment lost 5 bases, leaving 6 bases of the junction unmatched. CDR3 length: 15 amino acids. The germline CDR1 and CDR2 sequences are SNHLY and FYNNEI. The CDR3 DNA sequence: TGTGCCAGCAGTTTTGGGACAGGGGGCAATACTGAAGCTTTCTTT. Protein product: CASSFGTGGNTEAFF.

V and J are TRBV4-1 and TRBJ2-1; 9 positions agree with TRBD2. Unmatched junction bases numbered 10, after V lost 0 bases and J lost 7 bases. The CDR3 spans 17 residues. Germline loops: CDR1 MGHRA, CDR2 YSYEKL. The CDR3 nucleotides read TGCGCCAGCAGCCAAGATCAGGGCGGGAGGGGGTGGAATGAGCAGTTCTTC. Amino acids: CASSQDQGGRGWNEQFF.

This clone occurred a few times. This chain's CDR3 is CASSLSRFEPQHF. The CDR3 coding sequence is TGTGCCAGCAGTTTATCGAGGTTTGAGCCCCAGCATTTT. The J gene is TRBJ1-5, the V gene TRBV27, with D unresolved. The CDR3 is made up of 13 amino acids. Trimming stripped 0 bases from V and 8 bases from J, with 8 bases between. Germline CDR1 MNHEY, CDR2 SMNVEV (reference sequence).

V is TRBV6-1 and J is TRBJ2-7; 11 bases fit TRBD2. The length of the CDR3 is 15 residues. V was clipped by 2 bases and J by 9 bases; unmatched bases: 9. Germline assignment: CDR1 MNHNS and CDR2 SASEGT. The CDR3 region is CASSELAGGRSWQYF. CDR3 nucleotides: TGTGCCAGCAGTGAACTAGCGGGAGGACGGAGTTGGCAGTACTTC.